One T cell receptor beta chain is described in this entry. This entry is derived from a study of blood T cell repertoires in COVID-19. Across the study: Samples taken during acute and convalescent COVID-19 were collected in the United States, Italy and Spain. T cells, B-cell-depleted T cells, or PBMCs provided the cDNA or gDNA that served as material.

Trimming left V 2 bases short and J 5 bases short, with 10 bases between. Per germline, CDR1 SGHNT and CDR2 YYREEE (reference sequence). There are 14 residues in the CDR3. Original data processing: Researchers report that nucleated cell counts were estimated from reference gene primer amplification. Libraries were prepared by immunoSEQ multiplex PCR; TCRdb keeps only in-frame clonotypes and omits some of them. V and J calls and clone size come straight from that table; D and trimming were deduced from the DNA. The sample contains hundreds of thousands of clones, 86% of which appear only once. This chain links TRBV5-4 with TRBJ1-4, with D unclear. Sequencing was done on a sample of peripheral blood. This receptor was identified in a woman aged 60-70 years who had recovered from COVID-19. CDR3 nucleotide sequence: TGTGCCAGCAGCTTTAGGTCAGCGAATGAAAAACTGTTTTTT. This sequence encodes CASSFRSANEKLFF.